This passage covers 31 T cell receptor beta chains from one sample sequenced in a study of T-cell reconstitution after alpha-beta-depleted transplantation in children. TCRbeta library preparation incorporated unique molecular identifiers. TCRdb reanalysed the PCR reads using MiXCR and keeps one entry per CDR3 protein. The sample includes hundreds of thousands of distinct CDR3 sequences, 13% seen only once; the top ten take about 4.5%. The sample was PBMCs, taken from the stem cell graft. These receptors came from a human donor who donated a stem cell graft to a child with Fanconi anemia.

This clonotype was seen a handful of times. The chain recombines TRBV20-1 with TRBJ1-1; D ambiguous. The germline gives CDR1 DFQATT, CDR2 SNEGSKA (reference sequence). Trimming took off 6 bases at V and 3 bases at J, with 2 bases between the two ends. The CDR3 contains 9 residues. CDR3 loop: CSADTEAFF. DNA for the CDR3: TGCAGTGCGGACACTGAAGCTTTCTTT.

This clonotype was detected once. The gene calls are TRBV19 and TRBJ1-1; D gene uncertain. The CDR3 is 16 residues long. V lost 3 bases and J lost 0, with 14 bases in between. CDR1 is LNHDA and CDR2 is SQIVND in the germline V gene (reference sequence). CDR3 DNA: TGTGCCAGTAGTATTCTTCTCGCAAATCTGAACACTGAAGCTTTCTTT. Translating gives CASSILLANLNTEAFF.

This clonotype was observed many times. This chain uses TRBV20-1 with TRBJ2-3; 8 nucleotides agree with TRBD1. Trimming at V came to 0 bases and at J to 2 bases, leaving 7 bases not matched to a gene. There are 16 residues in the CDR3. Germline-derived CDR1 and CDR2 are DFQATT and SNEGSKA (reference sequence). CDR3 residues: CSARDPTGVATDTQYF. The CDR3 DNA reads as TGCAGTGCTAGAGATCCGACAGGGGTGGCCACAGATACGCAGTATTTT.

This clonotype was counted at least ten times. The V and J genes are TRBV29-1 and TRBJ2-2; D remains ambiguous. Between the trimmed V and J ends, which lost 6 bases and 3 bases, there was a span of 5 bases. The V gene's germline CDR1 is SQVTM and CDR2 ANQGSEA. The CDR3 is made up of 11 amino acids. In DNA, the CDR3 is TGCAGCGTCGGACACACCGGGGAGCTGTTTTTT. This codes for CSVGHTGELFF.

The rearrangement uses TRBV12-3 or TRBV12-4 and TRBJ1-6; no definite D call. V was trimmed by 2 bases and J by 7 bases, leaving 6 bases between them. The length of the CDR3 is 13 residues. The CDR3 loop is CASSLQLNSPLHF. CDR3 coding DNA: TGTGCCAGCAGTTTACAGCTCAATTCACCCCTCCACTTT.

This clonotype was seen a few times. The chain couples TRBV20-1 to TRBJ1-1, with D perhaps matching TRBD1 (5 bases). The CDR3 has 13 residues. The V gene's germline CDR1 is DFQATT and CDR2 SNEGSKA (reference sequence). V lost 2 bases, J lost 9 bases, and 16 bases lay in between. CDR3 in DNA: TGCAGTGCTAGACGAGACAGATTCGAGAAAGCTTTCTTT. Amino acid sequence: CSARRDRFEKAFF.

The table lists this clonotype with a few counts. This chain connects TRBV4-3 to TRBJ2-1; 9 positions agree with TRBD1. The V gene end was trimmed by 0 bases and the J gene end by 3 bases; junction bases not matched to a gene: 9. The CDR3 runs to 18 residues. Germline assignment: CDR1 LGHNA and CDR2 YSLEER. The CDR3 coding sequence is TGCGCCAGCAGCCAAGAAGTGGGCCCGGACAGGGGCTACAATGAGCAGTTCTTC. It is translated as CASSQEVGPDRGYNEQFF.

This clonotype has a handful of counts. V gene TRBV27 combines with J gene TRBJ2-7, with D hard to call. V shed 8 bases and J shed 3 bases, with 11 bases lying between them. CDR3 length: 12 residues. Germline CDR1 MNHEY, CDR2 SMNVEV (reference sequence). The CDR3 region is CASGVNLYEQYF. The CDR3 nucleotides are TGTGCCAGCGGAGTTAATCTCTACGAGCAGTACTTC.

This clonotype was seen a few times. V is TRBV6-2 or TRBV6-3 and J is TRBJ2-1; D not certain. This CDR3 has 14 residues. Germline-derived CDR1 and CDR2 are MNHEY and SVGEGT. Trimming took 1 base from V and 7 from J, leaving 11 bases between them. CDR3 amino acids: CASSYFPPGNEQFF. DNA for the CDR3: TGTGCCAGCAGTTACTTCCCACCCGGGAATGAGCAGTTCTTC.

At least ten counts were recorded for this clonotype. This chain connects TRBV27 to TRBJ1-1; possible D gene TRBD1, 5 bases. This CDR3 contains 14 residues. Germline-derived CDR1 and CDR2 are MNHEY and SMNVEV (reference sequence). The ends were cut back, 5 bases at V and 5 bases at J, with 15 bases in the middle. CDR3: CASSPDTKGTEAFF. The CDR3 nucleotides read TGTGCCAGCAGTCCGGACACTAAGGGGACTGAAGCTTTCTTT.

This clonotype has only a few counts. The DNA of the CDR3 is TGTGCCAGCAGGCTAGGGCGCTTTCAGAGCTCTGGGGCCAACGTCCTGACTTTC. This codes for CASRLGRFQSSGANVLTF. V and J are TRBV11-2 and TRBJ2-6; D is uncertain. Germline V gene data show CDR1 as SGHAT and CDR2 as FQNNGV. CDR3 length: 18 residues. The germline V and J ends were trimmed by 6 bases and 0 bases, with 18 bases remaining between them.

This clonotype was found a few times. The chain joins TRBV3-1 to TRBJ2-5, with 9 nucleotides matching TRBD2. Germline CDR1 and CDR2: LGHDT and YNNKEL (reference sequence). V shed 1 base and J 5 bases; nucleotides not matched to a gene: 8. This CDR3 is 16 amino acids long. CDR3 sequence (DNA): TGTGCCAGCAGCCAAGCTTCGACTAGCGGAACCGAGACCCAGTACTTC. Translating gives CASSQASTSGTETQYF.

In its sample, this clonotype was seen a few times. The chain is built from TRBV27 and TRBJ1-4, with 7 bases identical to TRBD1. The CDR3 contains 16 residues. Germline CDR1 reads MNHEY; CDR2 reads SMNVEV (reference sequence). V shed 4 bases, J shed 4 bases, and the junction held 9 bases outside the gene matches. CDR3 region: CASSWAGGHDNEKLFF. The CDR3 nucleotides are TGTGCCAGCAGTTGGGCAGGGGGTCACGATAATGAAAAACTGTTTTTT.

The V and J genes are TRBV18 and TRBJ2-1; the D gene is possibly TRBD2 (5 bases). CDR1 KGHSH and CDR2 LQKENI come from the germline V gene. Trimming removed 6 bases from V and 5 bases from J, with 14 bases in between. The CDR3 is 14 residues long. For the CDR3, the DNA is TGTGCCAGCTCTCCGGGGAATTTTAACAATGAGCAGTTCTTC. Amino acids: CASSPGNFNNEQFF.

This rearrangement joins TRBV12-3 or TRBV12-4 to TRBJ2-2, with TRBD2 as a possible D gene (6 bases). This CDR3 contains 17 residues. Trimming pared 9 bases from V and 5 bases from J, leaving 25 bases between. The CDR3 DNA is TGTGCCAGTGGAACTTCCGGGACTCCATTTCAGACCGGGGAGCTGTTTTTT. Translation gives CASGTSGTPFQTGELFF.

This clonotype was recorded a few times. The rearrangement links TRBV21-1 to TRBJ2-7; the table names TRBD1, a call not compared with the DNA. TRBV21-1 is labeled a pseudogene. This CDR3 has 17 amino acids. CDR3 bases: TGTGCCAGCAGCAAAGGTATGAAACAGGGCGGAATAGGCGAGCAGTACGTC. The encoded protein is CASSKGMKQGGIGEQYV.

Note on this clonotype: Compared with germline, one end of the junction differs, possibly owing to a read error. The chain carries TRBV7-2 and TRBJ2-7; 11 positions agree with TRBD1. CDR1 and CDR2 from the germline V gene are SGHTA and FQGNSA. The CDR3 is 15 residues long. CDR3: CASSPRTGGSHEQYF. Written as DNA, the CDR3 is TGTGCCAGCAGCCCACGGACAGGGGGCTCCCACGAGCAGTACTTC.

This clonotype was found a few times. The chain employs TRBV15 and TRBJ2-5, with 7 bases fitting TRBD1. This CDR3 contains 15 residues. The V gene's germline CDR1 is LNHNV and CDR2 YYDKDF (reference sequence). Unmatched junction bases numbered 5, after V lost 0 bases and J lost 4 bases. CDR3 loop: CATSRDGQAPETQYF. The CDR3 nucleotides read TGTGCCACCAGCAGAGACGGACAGGCTCCAGAGACCCAGTACTTC.

There are many counts of this clonotype. V is TRBV12-3 or TRBV12-4 and J is TRBJ2-5; weak D call: TRBD2 (5 bases). The V gene lost 4 bases and the J gene lost 3 bases, with 6 bases spanning the gap. CDR3 length: 12 amino acids. CDR3 sequence: CASSSGKETQYF. As DNA, the CDR3 is TGTGCCAGCAGTTCGGGAAAAGAGACCCAGTACTTC.

This clonotype was seen only a few times. V and J are TRBV28 and TRBJ2-1; 9 positions match TRBD1. This CDR3 is built from 16 residues. The V gene end was trimmed by 4 bases and the J gene end by 7 bases; junction bases not matched to a gene: 11. Looked up from germline, CDR1 is MDHEN and CDR2 is SYDVKM. The CDR3 nucleotides read TGTGCCAGCAGTTCTCCCGGGACAGGGAAGGTAAATGAGCAGTTCTTC. Its translation: CASSSPGTGKVNEQFF.

The gene calls are TRBV6-4 and TRBJ2-3; 8 positions agree with TRBD1. CDR1 and CDR2 from the germline V gene are MRHNA and SNTAGT. CDR3 length equals 15 residues. V trimming: 4 bases; J trimming: 6 bases; junction bases outside the gene matches: 9. DNA of the CDR3: TGTGCCAGCAGTGTTGGGCAGGGGGCAGCGGATACGCAGTATTTT. Amino acids: CASSVGQGAADTQYF.

This clonotype was observed at least ten times. The chain couples TRBV5-1 to TRBJ2-2; either TRBD1 or TRBD2 may supply D (6 bases each). This CDR3 is 14 amino acids long. Germline V gene lookup returns CDR1 SGHRS and CDR2 YFSETQ. V was pared by 7 bases and J by 4 bases, with 14 bases between. CDR3 nucleotides: TGCGCCAGCCGCCAACAGGGACTCACCGGGGAGCTGTTTTTT. It encodes CASRQQGLTGELFF.

There are a few counts of this clonotype. The chain has TRBV11-2 and TRBJ2-1, with 9 bases identical to TRBD1. Germline CDR1 SGHAT, CDR2 FQNNGV. The CDR3 consists of 17 residues. Trimming took 1 base from V and 4 from J; bases not matched to a gene: 8. Here the CDR3 reads CASSLGKTGGLYNEQFF. The CDR3 DNA reads as TGTGCCAGCAGCTTAGGGAAAACAGGGGGCCTATACAATGAGCAGTTCTTC.

There are a few counts of this clonotype. V is TRBV11-2 and J is TRBJ2-2; tentatively, D is TRBD1 or TRBD2 (5 bases each). The CDR3 consists of 14 residues. V was pared by 5 bases and J by 6 bases, with 13 bases between. From germline, CDR1 is SGHAT and CDR2 FQNNGV. CDR3 DNA sequence: TGTGCCAGCAGCCCCCAAGGGACGGCCGGGGAGCTGTTTTTT. It yields the protein CASSPQGTAGELFF.

The chain links TRBV3-1 to TRBJ2-7; TRBD2 matches 12 bases. This CDR3 spans 17 amino acids. Unmatched junction bases numbered 9, after V lost 4 bases and J lost 2 bases. Germline V CDR1 and CDR2: LGHDT, YNNKEL (reference sequence). CDR3 DNA: TGTGCCAGCAGCCGCCTTGGACTAGCGGGGCGAACCTACGAGCAGTACTTC. The encoded protein is CASSRLGLAGRTYEQYF.

This clonotype was recorded a few times. CDR3 residues: CASSLAEWETQYF. The CDR3 DNA is TGTGCCAGCAGTTTAGCGGAATGGGAGACCCAGTACTTC. The gene calls are TRBV12-3 or TRBV12-4 and TRBJ2-5; D is ambiguous. V lost 0 bases and J lost 5, with 7 bases in between. The CDR3 is 13 amino acids.

In this sample, this clonotype turned up many times. The V and J genes are TRBV5-1 and TRBJ2-3, with 7 positions matching TRBD1. This CDR3 contains 15 residues. Germline assignment: CDR1 SGHRS and CDR2 YFSETQ. Trimming cost V 4 bases and J 5 bases; bases outside gene matches: 10. The chain's CDR3 is CASSLGQERLDTQYF. CDR3 DNA: TGCGCCAGCAGCCTCGGACAGGAAAGATTAGATACGCAGTATTTT.

This clonotype has ten or more counts. The chain links TRBV29-1 to TRBJ2-3; D is possibly TRBD1 (5 bases). The CDR3 extends over 12 amino acids. Germline CDR1 reads SQVTM; CDR2 reads ANQGSEA. Trimming removed 6 bases from V and 0 bases from J, with 7 bases in between. Written as DNA, the CDR3 is TGCAGCGTACGACAGAGCACAGATACGCAGTATTTT. Translated, it gives CSVRQSTDTQYF.

CDR3 nucleotides: TGTGCCAGCAAATTGGCAGCCGATGAGCAGTTCTTC. Residues: CASKLAADEQFF. The chain combines TRBV6-1 with TRBJ2-1; D is ambiguous. Germline V lookup: CDR1 MNHNS, CDR2 SASEGT. V lost 7 bases to trimming and J lost 8 bases, with 12 bases between them. This CDR3 region has 12 residues.

This clonotype was seen more than once but under ten times. V and J are TRBV7-2 and TRBJ2-2; D uncertain. In germline, CDR1 is SGHTA, CDR2 FQGNSA. Trimming pared 4 bases from V and 6 bases from J, leaving 9 bases between. The CDR3 has 13 amino acids. The chain's CDR3 is CASSSQPAGELFF. CDR3 nucleotides: TGTGCCAGCAGCTCACAGCCCGCCGGGGAGCTGTTTTTT.

This clonotype was picked up a small number of times. The V gene is TRBV20-1, the J gene TRBJ2-4; D may be TRBD1 (6 bases). The length of the CDR3 is 15 residues. Trimming took off 6 bases at V and 5 bases at J, with 20 bases between the two ends. Germline V lookup: CDR1 DFQATT, CDR2 SNEGSKA (reference sequence). The CDR3 sequence is CSANRPTGDENIQYF. Here the CDR3 DNA reads TGCAGTGCAAACAGACCGACAGGAGATGAAAACATTCAGTACTTC.